This T cell receptor (beta chain) derives from a study of blood T cell repertoires in COVID-19. Overall study context: T cells, B-cell-depleted T cells, or PBMCs provided the cDNA or gDNA that served as material.

Original processing notes: Reference gene primer amplification gave estimated nucleated cell counts. Only in-frame clones appear in the TCRdb table, and some are missing; sequencing was by immunoSEQ multiplex PCR. D and trimming come from the DNA, and the V and J calls and clone size come from that table. This sample has fewer than 110,000 clones, with roughly nine tenths found just once. CDR3 length: 13 residues. After removal of 4 bases from V and 7 bases from J, the junction contained 2 bases not matched to a gene. Looked up from germline, CDR1 is MGHRA and CDR2 is YSYEKL. This receptor was taken from a man aged 35-49 years with active or convalescent COVID-19. The sequenced sample was peripheral blood. The chain links TRBV4-1 to TRBJ2-1; 9 nucleotides agree with TRBD2. The CDR3 DNA reads TGCGCCAGCAGCCCGGCGGGGGGGAATGAGCAGTTCTTC. Residues: CASSPAGGNEQFF.